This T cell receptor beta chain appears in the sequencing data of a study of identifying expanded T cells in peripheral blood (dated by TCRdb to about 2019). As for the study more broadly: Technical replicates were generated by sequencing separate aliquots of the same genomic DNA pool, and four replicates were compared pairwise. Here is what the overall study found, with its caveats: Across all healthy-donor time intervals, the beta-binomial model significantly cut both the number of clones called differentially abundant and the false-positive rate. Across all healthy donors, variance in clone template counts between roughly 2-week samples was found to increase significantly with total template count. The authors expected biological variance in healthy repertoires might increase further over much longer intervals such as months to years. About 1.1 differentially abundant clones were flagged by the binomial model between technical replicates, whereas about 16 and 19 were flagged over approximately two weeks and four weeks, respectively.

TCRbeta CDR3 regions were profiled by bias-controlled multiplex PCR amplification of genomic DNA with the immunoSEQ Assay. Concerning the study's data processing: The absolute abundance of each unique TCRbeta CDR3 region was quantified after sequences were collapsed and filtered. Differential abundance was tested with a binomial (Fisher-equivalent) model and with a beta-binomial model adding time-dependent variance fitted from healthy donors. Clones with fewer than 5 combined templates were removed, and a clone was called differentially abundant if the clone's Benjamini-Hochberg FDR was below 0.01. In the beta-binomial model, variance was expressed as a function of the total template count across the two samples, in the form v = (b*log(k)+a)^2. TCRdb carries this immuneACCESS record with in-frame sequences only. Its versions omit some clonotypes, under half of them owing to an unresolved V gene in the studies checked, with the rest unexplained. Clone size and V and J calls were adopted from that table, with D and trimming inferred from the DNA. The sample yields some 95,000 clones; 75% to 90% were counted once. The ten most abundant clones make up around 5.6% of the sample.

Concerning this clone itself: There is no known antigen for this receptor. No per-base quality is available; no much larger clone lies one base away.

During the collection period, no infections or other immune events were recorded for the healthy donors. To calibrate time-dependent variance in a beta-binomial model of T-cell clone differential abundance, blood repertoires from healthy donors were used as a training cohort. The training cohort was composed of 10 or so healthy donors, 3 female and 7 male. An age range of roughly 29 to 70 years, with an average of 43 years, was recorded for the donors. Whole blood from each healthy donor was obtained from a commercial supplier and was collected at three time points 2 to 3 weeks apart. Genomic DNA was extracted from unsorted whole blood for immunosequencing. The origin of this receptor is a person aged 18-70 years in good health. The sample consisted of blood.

Here the CDR3 is given as CASSEPQGADTEAFF. In nucleotides, the sequence is TGTGCCAGCAGTGAACCCCAGGGTGCGGACACTGAAGCTTTCTTT. The chain uses TRBV2 and TRBJ1-1, and possibly TRBD1, on 5 matching bases. CDR1 and CDR2 (SNHLY, FYNNEI) derive from the germline V gene. The trim is 2 bases for V and 3 bases for J, with a gap of 13 bases between the germline ends. Measured from the cysteine to the phenylalanine, the CDR3 is 15 residues long. Kept here is only the CDR3 DNA, which spans 45 bases and is read in frame from base 1.